This T cell receptor (beta chain) was identified during a study of T-cell memory formation after mild COVID-19. Study at large: TCR clusters were mostly confined to one donor each.

CDR1 DFQATT and CDR2 SNEGSKA come from the germline V gene (reference sequence). The CDR3 covers 15 residues. Trimming took 0 bases from V and 2 from J, leaving 11 bases between them. This clonotype was counted many times. Its antigen remains unknown. Constant-segment primers were used for 5'RACE, and the resulting TCR alpha and TCR beta cDNA libraries carried sample barcodes and UMIs. A single record per CDR3 protein comes from TCRdb applying MiXCR to the 5' RACE reads. The table has some 310,000 distinct CDR3 sequences, 20% to 25% seen once. Study-wide results and caveats: The CD4+ clones that contracted clustered mainly within CM and EM, and the CD8+ clones concentrated in EMRA. The pre-infection memory compartment contained some responding clones, suggesting cross-reactive memory joined.

The sequence came from a man younger than 35 who had mild COVID-19 (a few samples of this study predate the infection). Cell type and time point are not known. Input material: PBMCs or a T cell subset sorted from them (not recorded which). The chain combines TRBV20-1 with TRBJ2-1; D perhaps matches TRBD2 (6 bases). DNA for the CDR3: TGCAGTGCTAGAGATTCGGCGGGGCCCTACAATGAGCAGTTCTTC. This sequence encodes CSARDSAGPYNEQFF.